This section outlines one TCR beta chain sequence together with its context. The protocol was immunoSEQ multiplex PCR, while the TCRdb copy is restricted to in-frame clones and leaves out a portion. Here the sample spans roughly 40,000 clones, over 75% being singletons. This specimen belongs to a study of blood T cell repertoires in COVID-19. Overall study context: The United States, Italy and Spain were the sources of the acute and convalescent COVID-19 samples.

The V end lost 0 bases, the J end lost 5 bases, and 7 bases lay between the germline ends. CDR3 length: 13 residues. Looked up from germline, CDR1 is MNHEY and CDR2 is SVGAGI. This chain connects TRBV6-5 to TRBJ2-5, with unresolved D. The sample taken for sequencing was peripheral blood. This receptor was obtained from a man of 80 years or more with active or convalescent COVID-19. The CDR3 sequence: CASSYSGLETQYF. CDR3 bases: TGTGCCAGCAGTTACTCTGGGCTTGAGACCCAGTACTTC.